This T cell receptor (beta chain) was captured in a study of T cells after yellow fever vaccination. General observations from the study: Reappearing after the booster were most of the clones from primary vaccination (almost 97% CD4, approximately 85% CD8).

The CDR3 spans 16 residues. CDR1 and CDR2 (germline): DFQATT, SNEGSKA (reference sequence). V was trimmed by 2 bases and J by 4 bases, leaving 21 bases between them. In its sample, this clonotype was seen many times. Its cognate antigen is unknown. 5'RACE template switching produced TCR cDNA carrying a universal primer site and UMIs. TCRdb itself ran the 5' RACE reads through MiXCR, one entry per CDR3 protein. The profile covers 140,000 to 150,000 distinct CDR3 sequences, with approximately 6.6% appearing a single time and more than 0.6% taken by the ten largest. This chain links TRBV20-1 with TRBJ2-7; D gene uncertain. The material sequenced was CD4+ T cells sorted from PBMCs, taken 10 days after the yellow fever booster vaccination. The TCR sequence derives from a man aged 25 to 40 who received the YFV17D yellow fever vaccine. The CDR3 loop reads CSARRYTAPVAYEQYF. DNA for the CDR3: TGCAGTGCTAGACGTTACACAGCTCCTGTAGCATACGAGCAGTACTTC.